The clone carrying this T cell receptor beta chain was recorded once. TCRdb keeps only in-frame clones here, not all; method: immunoSEQ multiplex PCR. The data hold 150,000 to 190,000 clones, with approximately 93% observed a single time. In germline, CDR1 is SGHRS, CDR2 YFSETQ. The CDR3 spans 14 residues. V dropped 5 bases and J dropped 5; count of bases not matched to a gene: 7. This sample was included in a study of control samples from healthy donors and cancer patients. Sequenced material: blood. The clonotype was recovered from a middle-aged man in good health. The genes are TRBV5-1 and TRBJ2-5, with 9 bases aligning to TRBD1. CDR3 region: CASSITGGAETQYF. The CDR3 DNA reads TGCGCCAGCAGTATCACAGGGGGCGCCGAGACCCAGTACTTC.